This TCR beta chain was sequenced during a study of Graves' ophthalmopathy and Graves' hyperthyroidism. As for the study in general: Peripheral blood was gathered at first diagnosis, ahead of any treatment whatsoever.

Trimming pared 8 bases from V and 0 bases from J, leaving 14 bases between. CDR3 length equals 15 residues. Germline CDR1 reads SGHTA; CDR2 reads FQGNSA. The sequenced template was RNA, covering the TCR beta CDR3 region. HTBI-primed first-round RT-PCR preceded second-round multiplex PCR. TCRdb re-analysed the multiplex PCR reads in MiXCR, keeping a single row per CDR3 protein. Of under 250,000 distinct CDR3 sequences listed, roughly 27% were seen once; the top ten hold 8.5% to 9.5%. The chain combines TRBV7-2 with TRBJ1-3, with D perhaps TRBD1 (5 bases). This sequence originates from a man aged 45-65 years with Graves' ophthalmopathy. Source material: peripheral blood. The CDR3 region is CASRQSRGSGNTIYF. The CDR3, as DNA: TGTGCCAGCCGCCAGTCGAGGGGCTCTGGAAACACCATATATTTT.